This TCR beta chain came from a study of blood T cell repertoires in COVID-19. Study overall: From the United States, Italy and Spain came samples of acute and convalescent COVID-19. PBMCs, B-cell-depleted T cells, or T cells were the source of the cDNA or gDNA that made up the material.

As handled by the study authors: Counts of nucleated cells, estimated from reference gene primer amplification, were obtained. Using immunoSEQ multiplex PCR, the repertoire was profiled, and TCRdb retains in-frame clones only, with some absent. V, J and clone size derive from that table, while D and trimming were established from the DNA sequence. Among approximately 73,000 clones listed, about 88% were seen once. CDR1 is MNHEY and CDR2 is SVGAGI in the germline V gene. V dropped 5 bases and J dropped 5 bases, with 12 bases sitting between them. The CDR3 is 13 amino acids. V usage is TRBV6-5 and J usage is TRBJ2-5, with a possible D match to TRBD1 (7 bases). This clonotype originated in a man aged 80 or over with acute or convalescent COVID-19. Specimen: peripheral blood. The CDR3 protein is CASSLQGRETQYF. The DNA of the CDR3 is TGTGCCAGCAGTCTACAGGGGAGGGAGACCCAGTACTTC.